Below, one TCR beta chain is given with its context. Its antigen is unknown. Germline values: CDR1 MNHNS, CDR2 SASEGT. Unmatched junction bases numbered 5, after V lost 6 bases and J lost 1 base. The CDR3 contains 15 residues. This record comes from a study of T-cell memory formation after mild COVID-19. Study-level findings and limits: Clones contracting over day 15 to 85 were CD4/CD8 balanced, with later expanders leaning CD4+. In pre-infection memory, a portion of responding clones appeared, which suggested that cross-reactive memory joined.

TCRdb ran MiXCR on the 5' RACE reads and lists one entry per CDR3 protein. Of more than 400,000 distinct CDR3 sequences listed, about 20% are singletons. The chain recombines TRBV6-1 with TRBJ2-3; TRBD2 aligns across 9 bases. The receptor was isolated from an adult woman who had mild COVID-19 (a few samples of this study predate the infection). Cell type and time point are not known. Input material: PBMCs or a T cell subset sorted from them (not recorded which). The chain's CDR3 is CASSRLAVGTDTQYF. For the CDR3, the DNA is TGTGCCAGCAGCAGACTAGCGGTTGGCACAGATACGCAGTATTTT.